These 3 T cell receptor beta chains were sequenced from one sample in a study of cytomegalovirus exposure and HLA in healthy donors. PCR amplification relied on 60 Vbeta primers (plus 13 Jbeta primers). Sequencing used immunoSEQ multiplex PCR; TCRdb keeps in-frame clones, though not all of them. Of under 130,000 clones listed, about 68% are singletons. The sample consisted of PBMCs. The receptors were sampled from a young man in good health and CMV-seropositive.

V gene TRBV5-8 combines with J gene TRBJ2-2, with 7 bases lining up with TRBD2. Germline assignment: CDR1 SGHTS and CDR2 YDEGEE. The CDR3 runs to 16 residues. V shed 3 bases and J 4 bases; nucleotides not matched to a gene: 9. Written as DNA, the CDR3 is TGTGCCAGCAGCTATAGGGGCGGGGGAGTCACCGGGGAGCTGTTTTTT. Its protein product is CASSYRGGGVTGELFF. The full variable domain, its missing parts supplied by reference TRBV5-8 and TRBJ2-2, is EAGVTQSPTHLIKTRGQQATLRCSPISGHTSVYWYQQALGLGLQFLLWYDEGEERNRGNFPPRFSGRQFPNYSSELNVNALELEDSALYLCASSYRGGGVTGELFFGEGSRLTVL.

The chain recombines TRBV10-3 with TRBJ2-1; a possible D gene is TRBD2 (6 bases). There are 15 residues in the CDR3. V lost 2 bases and J lost 7, with 15 bases in between. From germline, CDR1 is ENHRY and CDR2 SYGVKD. The CDR3 nucleotides read TGTGCCATCAGTGAGGGGACTCCCCAGGAGAATGAGCAGTTCTTC. Translation: CAISEGTPQENEQFF.

In its sample, this clone is medium-sized. The J gene is TRBJ2-5, the V gene TRBV10-3, with D possibly TRBD1 on 5 matching bases. CDR1 and CDR2 from the germline V gene are ENHRY and SYGVKD. Trimming took off 2 bases at V and 7 bases at J, with 5 bases between the two ends. The CDR3 totals 11 residues. The DNA for the CDR3 is TGTGCCATCAGTGAGGGGGCGACCCAGTACTTC. Its translation: CAISEGATQYF.